This is a list of T cell receptor beta chains from one sample in a study of shared clonotypes between healthy human individuals. Method: immunoSEQ multiplex PCR; TCRdb's copy keeps in-frame clones and lacks some. The repertoire consists of 2 million to 2.5 million clones, with roughly 95% occurring once and the leading ten covering 0.1% to 0.15%. Sequenced sample: naive CD4+ T cells sorted from blood. These receptors came from a man aged 18 to 30 in good health. Both conserved end residues are part of each CDR3. The order of the fields is V gene, clone size, J gene, D gene, CDR3 DNA, CDR3 protein. A D gene is named only where the DNA matches it firmly. Size is stated for part of the rows, as once, few or many counts, or as a class when the clone is expanded.

V gene: TRBV30; clone size: -; J gene: TRBJ2-2; D gene: -; CDR3 DNA: TGTGCCTGGAGCAGGTTCCACAATGGGGAGCTGTTTTTT; CDR3 protein: CAWSRFHNGELFF
V gene: TRBV5-1; clone size: -; J gene: TRBJ2-7; D gene: -; CDR3 DNA: TGCGCCAGCAGCTCCTCGGGGGGCATCCTCTACGAGCAGTACTTC; CDR3 protein: CASSSSGGILYEQYF
V gene: TRBV11-2; clone size: -; J gene: TRBJ1-5; D gene: -; CDR3 DNA: TGTGCCAGCAGCGAGGCCTGGGGTCAGCCCCAGCATTTT; CDR3 protein: CASSEAWGQPQHF
V gene: TRBV4-3; clone size: -; J gene: TRBJ1-4; D gene: -; CDR3 DNA: TGCGCCAGCAGCCAAGAGGGGTCGGGCGGTGAAAAACTGTTTTTT; CDR3 protein: CASSQEGSGGEKLFF
V gene: TRBV10-3; clone size: -; J gene: TRBJ1-2; D gene: TRBD1; CDR3 DNA: TGTGCCATCAGTGATTACAGGGGGACGGGCTACACCTTC; CDR3 protein: CAISDYRGTGYTF
V gene: TRBV28; clone size: -; J gene: TRBJ1-1; D gene: TRBD1; CDR3 DNA: TGTGCCAGCAGTTACGACACAGGGGACACTGAAGCTTTCTTT; CDR3 protein: CASSYDTGDTEAFF
V gene: TRBV28; clone size: -; J gene: TRBJ1-4; D gene: -; CDR3 DNA: TGTGCCAGCAGTTTCCGGCGGGCAACTAATGAAAAACTGTTTTTT; CDR3 protein: CASSFRRATNEKLFF
V gene: TRBV19; clone size: -; J gene: TRBJ2-7; D gene: -; CDR3 DNA: TGTGCCAGTAGTCCACGCTGGGCGGGCGAGCAGTACTTC; CDR3 protein: CASSPRWAGEQYF
V gene: TRBV5-1; clone size: -; J gene: TRBJ2-3; D gene: -; CDR3 DNA: TGCGCCAGCAGCTTGACAGCCAGCACAGATACGCAGTATTTT; CDR3 protein: CASSLTASTDTQYF
V gene: TRBV11-3; clone size: -; J gene: TRBJ2-1; D gene: TRBD2; CDR3 DNA: TGTGCCAGCAGCCGAGCGGGAGCCAGCTCCTACAATGAGCAGTTCTTC; CDR3 protein: CASSRAGASSYNEQFF
V gene: TRBV25-1; clone size: once; J gene: TRBJ2-7; D gene: -; CDR3 DNA: TGTGCCAGCAGTGAAGAGTGGAGCTCCTACGAGCAGTACTTC; CDR3 protein: CASSEEWSSYEQYF
V gene: TRBV2; clone size: -; J gene: TRBJ2-2; D gene: -; CDR3 DNA: TGTGCCAGCATGGTGAACACCGGGGAGCTGTTTTTT; CDR3 protein: CASMVNTGELFF
V gene: TRBV2; clone size: -; J gene: TRBJ1-2; D gene: -; CDR3 DNA: TGTGCCAGCAGTGTGTACACCAGTAACTATGGCTACACCTTC; CDR3 protein: CASSVYTSNYGYTF
V gene: TRBV7-2; clone size: -; J gene: TRBJ2-7; D gene: TRBD2; CDR3 DNA: TGTGCCAGCAGTCCTAGCGGGATCTCCTACGAGCAGTACTTC; CDR3 protein: CASSPSGISYEQYF
V gene: TRBV4-2; clone size: -; J gene: TRBJ2-5; D gene: TRBD2; CDR3 DNA: TGTGCCAGCAGCCTCACAAGACTCCCGCTAGCGGGGGGGGTGGCCCAGTACTTC; CDR3 protein: CASSLTRLPLAGGVAQYF
V gene: TRBV25-1; clone size: -; J gene: TRBJ1-2; D gene: -; CDR3 DNA: TGTGCCAGCAGTGTGGGGAACTATGGCTACACCTTC; CDR3 protein: CASSVGNYGYTF
V gene: TRBV10-1; clone size: -; J gene: TRBJ1-5; D gene: TRBD1; CDR3 DNA: TGCGCCAGCAGTGAAGGCCAGGGGGGCCAGCCCCAGCATTTT; CDR3 protein: CASSEGQGGQPQHF
V gene: TRBV6-5; clone size: -; J gene: TRBJ2-3; D gene: -; CDR3 DNA: TGTGCCAGCAGCCACGCCGGGGGCCCAGATACGCAGTATTTT; CDR3 protein: CASSHAGGPDTQYF
V gene: TRBV30; clone size: -; J gene: TRBJ1-2; D gene: TRBD1; CDR3 DNA: TGTGCCTGGAGTGGGGACAGAGCTAACTATGGCTACACCTTC; CDR3 protein: CAWSGDRANYGYTF
V gene: TRBV6-1; clone size: -; J gene: TRBJ2-7; D gene: -; CDR3 DNA: TGTGCCGGAGGGGGTCGGACAGTTTACTCCTACGAGCAGTACTTC; CDR3 protein: CAGGGRTVYSYEQYF
V gene: TRBV10-3; clone size: -; J gene: TRBJ2-3; D gene: -; CDR3 DNA: TGTGCCATCAGTGAAGGGCTCACCGGGTATTTT; CDR3 protein: CAISEGLTGYF
V gene: TRBV6-1; clone size: -; J gene: TRBJ2-3; D gene: -; CDR3 DNA: TGTGCCAGCAGCCCCTTCCTCACAGATACGCAGTATTTT; CDR3 protein: CASSPFLTDTQYF